These 13 T cell receptor beta chains originate from one sample sequenced in a study of identical twins. TCRdb itself ran the 5' RACE reads through MiXCR, one entry per CDR3 protein. The sample gives 200,000 to 300,000 distinct CDR3 sequences, approximately 7% of which show up once; 3.5% to 4% is in the top ten. This sample was also put to use in a study of yellow fever vaccine responses in identical twins.

The sequencing sample was made of memory (CD45RO+) T cells sorted from blood. The receptors derive from a woman between 18 and 30 years old in good health.

The V and J genes are TRBV28 and TRBJ2-3; TRBD2 is a possible D gene (6 bases). Trimming shortened V by 4 bases and J by 5 bases, and 13 bases separated the two germline ends. This CDR3 has 14 residues. From germline, CDR1 is MDHEN and CDR2 SYDVKM. DNA of the CDR3: TGTGCCAGCAGTTGGGCGGGGCGGGGAGATACGCAGTATTTT. Translated, it gives CASSWAGRGDTQYF.

This clonotype has a handful of counts. CDR3 amino acids: CASSLVSGHGYTF. The DNA for the CDR3 is TGTGCCAGCAGTTTAGTATCGGGTCATGGCTACACCTTC. The chain carries TRBV12-3 or TRBV12-4 and TRBJ1-2; no definite D call. CDR3 length: 13 amino acids. V lost 1 base and J 6 bases, leaving 9 bases between the germline ends.

The V gene is TRBV27, the J gene TRBJ2-7, with 7 bases aligning to TRBD1. This CDR3 contains 17 residues. Germline loops: CDR1 MNHEY, CDR2 SMNVEV (reference sequence). Losses at the gene ends were 5 bases for V and 5 bases for J; bases not matched to a gene: 18. The CDR3 DNA is TGTGCCAGCAGTCCCAACCCGCCTCGGGACAGTTTAAACGAGCAGTACGTC. Its translation is CASSPNPPRDSLNEQYV.

In this sample, this clonotype turned up many times. The chain links TRBV12-3 or TRBV12-4 to TRBJ2-1; 10 nucleotides match TRBD2. The J segment lost 6 bases and the V segment lost 7 bases, leaving 6 bases of the junction unmatched. The CDR3 consists of 14 residues. For the CDR3, the DNA is TGTGCCAGCACTAGCGGGAGTCTAAGCAATGAGCAGTTCTTC. Encoded protein: CASTSGSLSNEQFF.

This clonotype was detected only a few times. This chain connects TRBV6-2 or TRBV6-3 to TRBJ2-7; 15 bases are shared with TRBD2. The V segment lost 4 bases and the J segment 6 bases; nucleotides outside the gene matches: 4. Per germline, CDR1 MNHEY and CDR2 SVGEGT. This CDR3 is 15 amino acids long. The CDR3 DNA is TGTGCCAGCAGTTGGACTAGCGGGAGGGTCTCCGAGCAGTACTTC. Translated, it gives CASSWTSGRVSEQYF.

This clonotype was observed a few times. The J gene is TRBJ1-2, the V gene TRBV6-1; D uncertain. The V gene lost 5 bases and the J gene lost 6 bases, with 13 bases spanning the gap. This CDR3 comprises 13 residues. Germline V CDR1 and CDR2: MNHNS, SASEGT. In DNA form, the CDR3 reads TGTGCCAGCAGTCAGCGTCACCTGAATGGCTACACCTTC. Its protein is CASSQRHLNGYTF.

A word on this clonotype: This sequence may be a read error, since a much larger clone differs from it by one base. The chain combines TRBV4-2 with TRBJ2-3; 10 bases line up with TRBD2. Germline CDR1 LGHNA, CDR2 YNFKEQ. The CDR3 consists of 18 residues. The CDR3 sequence is CASSQISSGRDHTDTQNF. CDR3 in DNA: TGTGCCAGCAGCCAAATATCGAGCGGGAGGGATCACACAGATACGCAGAATTTT.

The gene calls are TRBV3-1 and TRBJ2-5, with D maybe TRBD2 (5 bases). This CDR3 has 14 amino acids. V lost 6 bases to trimming and J lost 5 bases, with 16 bases between them. CDR1 is LGHDT and CDR2 is YNNKEL in the germline V gene (reference sequence). The CDR3: CASRRELPEETQYF. CDR3 DNA sequence: TGTGCCAGCAGAAGGGAGTTACCTGAGGAGACCCAGTACTTC.

In this sample, this clonotype turned up many times. The chain links TRBV5-1 to TRBJ2-2, with 7 nucleotides matching TRBD2. Germline assignment: CDR1 SGHRS and CDR2 YFSETQ. The CDR3 runs to 17 residues. With 2 bases clipped from V and 0 bases from J, the junction kept 7 bases outside the gene matches. The CDR3 DNA is TGCGCCAGCAGCTTAAGCGGGGCCCCATCGAACACCGGGGAGCTGTTTTTT. Translating it yields CASSLSGAPSNTGELFF.

This clonotype was observed a few times. This chain links TRBV18 with TRBJ2-1, with D unclear. Germline loops: CDR1 KGHSH, CDR2 LQKENI. The CDR3 length is 14 residues. Trimming pared 3 bases from V and 3 bases from J, leaving 9 bases between. CDR3 region: CASSPLGRYNEQFF. The CDR3 DNA reads TGTGCCAGCTCACCCCTGGGCCGCTACAATGAGCAGTTCTTC. Full variable domain (remainder filled in from reference TRBV18 and TRBJ2-1): NAGVMQNPRHLVRRRGQEARLRCSPMKGHSHVYWYRQLPEEGLKFMVYLQKENIIDESGMPKERFSAEFPKEGPSILRIQQVVRGDSAAYFCASSPLGRYNEQFFGPGTRLTVL.

In this sample, this clonotype turned up many times. This chain links TRBV29-1 with TRBJ2-3; D unclear. Germline assignment: CDR1 SQVTM and CDR2 ANQGSEA. The CDR3 runs to 15 residues. The V end was cut by 0 bases, the J end by 2 bases, with 12 bases between. CDR3 sequence reads: CSVEDLRYPTDTQYF. Here the CDR3 DNA reads TGCAGCGTTGAAGATCTTCGGTATCCCACAGATACGCAGTATTTT.

The sample holds many counts of this clonotype. This chain uses TRBV6-1 with TRBJ2-1, with 7 positions matching TRBD2. V shed 3 bases, J shed 9 bases, and the junction held 8 bases outside the gene matches. This CDR3 has 14 residues. Per the germline V gene, CDR1 is MNHNS and CDR2 is SASEGT. DNA of the CDR3: TGTGCCAGCAGTGACAGGTTTGGGGGGGGTGAGCAGTTCTTC. This translates into CASSDRFGGGEQFF.

The chain links TRBV11-2 to TRBJ1-2; D unresolved. Germline V gives CDR1 SGHAT, CDR2 FQNNGV. Trimming took off 1 base at V and 2 bases at J, with 11 bases between the two ends. This CDR3 has 15 amino acids. The CDR3 region is CASSLAEGLNYGYTF. The CDR3 coding sequence is TGTGCCAGCAGCTTAGCTGAGGGCCTGAACTATGGCTACACCTTC.